This TCR beta chain was sequenced in a study of CD8+ T cells in alopecia areata. Study-wide background: Twice daily, treated patients received 5 to 10 mg of oral tofacitinib. General study points: Clonality exceeded that of normal scalp in lesional scalp, most notably in alopecia totalis/universalis. Possibly because of HLA-related factors, TCR sharing was less clear across patients than in mice.

Turning to this clone: No antigen is known for it.

Both peripheral blood and punch biopsies of lesional scalp skin were obtained from patients who had alopecia areata. Extracted RNA was reverse transcribed, and the resulting cDNA served as sequencing template. Profiling relied on immunoSEQ multiplex PCR, and the TCRdb table lists in-frame clones only, not all of them. This sample has 160,000 or so clones, with about 67% found just once. The CDR3 has 14 residues. The germline CDR1 and CDR2 sequences are SGHDT and YYEEEE. V shed 4 bases and J shed 1 base, with 11 bases lying between them. This TCR was recovered from a human donor with alopecia areata. The chain carries TRBV5-6 and TRBJ1-2; the D is unclear. The sequenced sample was CD8+ T cells sorted from blood, obtained at week 0. The CDR3 nucleotides read TGTGCCAGCAGCGCAACGTTGGATAACTATGGCTACACCTTC. Translation gives CASSATLDNYGYTF.